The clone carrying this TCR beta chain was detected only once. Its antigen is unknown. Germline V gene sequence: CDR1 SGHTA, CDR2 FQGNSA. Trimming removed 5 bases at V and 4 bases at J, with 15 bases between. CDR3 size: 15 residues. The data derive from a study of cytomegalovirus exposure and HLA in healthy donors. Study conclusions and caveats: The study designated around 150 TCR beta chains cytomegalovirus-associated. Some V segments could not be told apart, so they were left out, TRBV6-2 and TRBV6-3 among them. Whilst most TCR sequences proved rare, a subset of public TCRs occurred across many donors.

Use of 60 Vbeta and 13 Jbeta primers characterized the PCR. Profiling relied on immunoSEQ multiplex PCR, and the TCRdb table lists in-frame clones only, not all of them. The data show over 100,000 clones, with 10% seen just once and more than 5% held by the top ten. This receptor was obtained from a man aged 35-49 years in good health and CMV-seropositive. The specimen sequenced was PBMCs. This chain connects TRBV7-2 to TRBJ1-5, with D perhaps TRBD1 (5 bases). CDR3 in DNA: TGTGCCAGCAGCCTGACCGGGACTGGTAATCAGCCCCAGCATTTT. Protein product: CASSLTGTGNQPQHF. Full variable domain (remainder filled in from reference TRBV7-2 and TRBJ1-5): GAGVSQSPSNKVTEKGKDVELRCDPISGHTALYWYRQSLGQGLEFLIYFQGNSAPDKSGLPSDRFSAERTGGSVSTLTIQRTQQEDSAVYLCASSLTGTGNQPQHFGDGTRLSIL.